This TCR beta chain emerged from a study of blood T cell repertoires in COVID-19. At the level of the study: Sites in the United States, Italy and Spain provided acute and convalescent COVID-19 samples.

Per the germline V gene, CDR1 is SGHAT and CDR2 is FQNNGV. This CDR3 comprises 15 residues. Trimming removed 0 bases from V and 0 bases from J, with 8 bases in between. Generated by immunoSEQ multiplex PCR, the TCRdb table keeps only in-frame clones and is missing some. The sample lists about 260,000 clones, about 84% occurring once. The specimen sequenced was PBMCs or T cells enriched from blood (not recorded which). The TCR originated in a woman aged 45-65 years who had recovered from COVID-19. This chain links TRBV11-2 with TRBJ1-1; no clear D. CDR3 DNA: TGTGCCAGCAGCTTAGAACGCGGCTTGAACACTGAAGCTTTCTTT. This sequence encodes CASSLERGLNTEAFF.